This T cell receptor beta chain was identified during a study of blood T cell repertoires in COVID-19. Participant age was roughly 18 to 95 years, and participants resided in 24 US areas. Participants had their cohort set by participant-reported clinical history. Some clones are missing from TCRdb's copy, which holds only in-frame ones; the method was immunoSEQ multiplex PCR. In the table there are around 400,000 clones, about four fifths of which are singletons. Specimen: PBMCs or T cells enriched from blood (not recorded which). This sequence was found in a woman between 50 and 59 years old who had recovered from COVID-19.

Written as DNA, the CDR3 is TGTGCCAGTAGTATAGTGGACAGGGCTGAGACCCAGTACTTC. This encodes CASSIVDRAETQYF. The chain couples TRBV19 to TRBJ2-5; 8 bases match TRBD1. V gave up 1 base and J gave up 5 bases; unmatched junction bases: 3. From germline, CDR1 is LNHDA and CDR2 SQIVND (reference sequence). The CDR3 contains 14 residues.